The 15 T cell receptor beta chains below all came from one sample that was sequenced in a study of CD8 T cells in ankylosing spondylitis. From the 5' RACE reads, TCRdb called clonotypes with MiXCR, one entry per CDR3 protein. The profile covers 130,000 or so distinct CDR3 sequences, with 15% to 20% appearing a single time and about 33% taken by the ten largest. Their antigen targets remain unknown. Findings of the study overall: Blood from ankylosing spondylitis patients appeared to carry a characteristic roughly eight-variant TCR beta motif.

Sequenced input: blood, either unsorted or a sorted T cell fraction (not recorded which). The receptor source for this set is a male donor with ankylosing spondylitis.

CDR3 coding DNA: TGTGCCAGCAGTCGACTAGCGGAGACGAACACCGGGGAGCTGTTTTTT. Protein product: CASSRLAETNTGELFF. The J gene is TRBJ2-2, the V gene TRBV6-1; 9 bases match TRBD2. Germline V gene data show CDR1 as MNHNS and CDR2 as SASEGT. The CDR3 has 16 amino acids. Trimming cost V 5 bases and J 0 bases; bases outside gene matches: 4.

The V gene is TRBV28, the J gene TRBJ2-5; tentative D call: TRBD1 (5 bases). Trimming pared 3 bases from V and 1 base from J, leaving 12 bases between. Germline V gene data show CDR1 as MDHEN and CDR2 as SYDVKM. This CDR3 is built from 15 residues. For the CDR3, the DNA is TGTGCCAGCAGTTTTTTCCGACAGTCCCAAGAGACCCAGTACTTC. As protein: CASSFFRQSQETQYF. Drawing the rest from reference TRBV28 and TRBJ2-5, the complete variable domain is DVKVTQSSRYLVKRTGEKVFLECVQDMDHENMFWYRQDPGLGLRLIYFSYDVKMKEKGDIPEGYSVSREKKERFSLILESASTNQTSMYLCASSFFRQSQETQYFGPGTRLLVL.

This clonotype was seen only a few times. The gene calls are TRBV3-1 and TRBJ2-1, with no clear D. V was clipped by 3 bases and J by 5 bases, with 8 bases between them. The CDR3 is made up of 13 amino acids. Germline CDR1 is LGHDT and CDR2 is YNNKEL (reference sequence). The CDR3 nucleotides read TGTGCCAGCAGCCACGGACCGAACAATGAGCAGTTCTTC. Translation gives CASSHGPNNEQFF.

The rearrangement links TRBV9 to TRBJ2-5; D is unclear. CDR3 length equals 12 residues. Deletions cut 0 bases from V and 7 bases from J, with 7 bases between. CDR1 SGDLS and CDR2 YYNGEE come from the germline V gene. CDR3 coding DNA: TGTGCCAGCAGCGTAGCCCGCGGGACCCAGTACTTC. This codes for CASSVARGTQYF.

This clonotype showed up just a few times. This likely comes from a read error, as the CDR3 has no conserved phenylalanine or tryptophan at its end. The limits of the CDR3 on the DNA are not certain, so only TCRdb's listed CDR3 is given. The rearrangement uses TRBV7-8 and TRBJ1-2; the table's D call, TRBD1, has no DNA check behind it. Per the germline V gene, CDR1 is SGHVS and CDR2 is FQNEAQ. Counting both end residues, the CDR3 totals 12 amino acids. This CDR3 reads CASSLERAGDKY.

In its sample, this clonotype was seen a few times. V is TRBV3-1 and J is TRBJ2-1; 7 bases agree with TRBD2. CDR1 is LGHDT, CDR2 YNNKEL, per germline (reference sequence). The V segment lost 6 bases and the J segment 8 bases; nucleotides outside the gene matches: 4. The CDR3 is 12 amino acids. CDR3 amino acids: CASSPGRDEQFF. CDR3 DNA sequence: TGTGCCAGCAGTCCTGGGAGGGATGAGCAGTTCTTC.

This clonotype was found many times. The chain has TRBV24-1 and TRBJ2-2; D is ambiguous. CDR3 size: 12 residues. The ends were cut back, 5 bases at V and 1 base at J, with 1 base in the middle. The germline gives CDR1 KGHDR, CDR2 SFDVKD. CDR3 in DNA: TGTGCCACCAGTGGGAACACCGGGGAGCTGTTTTTT. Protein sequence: CATSGNTGELFF.

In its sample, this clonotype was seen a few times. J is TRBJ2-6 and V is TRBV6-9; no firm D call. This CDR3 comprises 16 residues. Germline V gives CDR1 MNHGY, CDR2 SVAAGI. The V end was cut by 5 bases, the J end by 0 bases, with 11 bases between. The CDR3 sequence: CASSPPTVSGANVLTF. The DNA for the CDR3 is TGTGCCAGCAGTCCCCCGACCGTCTCTGGGGCCAACGTCCTGACTTTC.

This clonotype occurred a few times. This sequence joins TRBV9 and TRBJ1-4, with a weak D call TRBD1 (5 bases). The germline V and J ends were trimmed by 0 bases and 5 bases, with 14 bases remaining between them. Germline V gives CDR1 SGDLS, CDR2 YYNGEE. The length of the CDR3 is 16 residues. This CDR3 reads CASSVDTGPKNEKLFF. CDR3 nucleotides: TGTGCCAGCAGCGTAGATACGGGACCGAAGAATGAAAAACTGTTTTTT.

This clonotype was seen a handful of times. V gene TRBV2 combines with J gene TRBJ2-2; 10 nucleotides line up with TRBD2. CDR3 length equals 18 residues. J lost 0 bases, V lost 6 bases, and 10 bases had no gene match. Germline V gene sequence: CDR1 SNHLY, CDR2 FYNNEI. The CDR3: CASRPAGTSASNTGELFF. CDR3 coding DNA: TGTGCCAGCAGACCCGCCGGGACTAGCGCTTCGAACACCGGGGAGCTGTTTTTT.

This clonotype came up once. The CDR3 coding sequence is TGTGCCACCAGTGATTTCGCGGGAGCCTACAATGAGCAGTTCTTC. As protein: CATSDFAGAYNEQFF. This chain joins TRBV24-1 and TRBJ2-1; 7 positions match TRBD2. J lost 2 bases, V lost 1 base, and 1 base had no gene match. The CDR3 runs to 15 residues. In germline, CDR1 is KGHDR, CDR2 SFDVKD.

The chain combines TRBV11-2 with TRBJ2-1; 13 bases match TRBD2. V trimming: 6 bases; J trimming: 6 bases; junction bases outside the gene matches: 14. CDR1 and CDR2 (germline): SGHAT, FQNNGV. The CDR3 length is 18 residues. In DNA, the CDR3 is TGTGCCAGCAGTCTCAGGACTAGCGGGAGTAGCGCCCTCAATGAGCAGTTCTTC. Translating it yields CASSLRTSGSSALNEQFF.

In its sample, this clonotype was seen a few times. CDR3 coding DNA: TGTGCCAGCAGTTTACGGGGCGGTGTTGCTGAAGCTTTCTTT. Protein: CASSLRGGVAEAFF. V usage is TRBV27 and J usage is TRBJ1-1; possibly TRBD1 for D (5 bases). This CDR3 is built from 14 residues. Germline V gene data show CDR1 as MNHEY and CDR2 as SMNVEV (reference sequence). The ends were cut back, 2 bases at V and 6 bases at J, with 13 bases in the middle.

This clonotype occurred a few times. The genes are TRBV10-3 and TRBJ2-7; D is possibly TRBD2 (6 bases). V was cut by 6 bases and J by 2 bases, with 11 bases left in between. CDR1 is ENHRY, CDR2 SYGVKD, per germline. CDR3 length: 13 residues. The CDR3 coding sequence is TGTGCCATCAGCACCGGGAGTACCTACGAGCAGTACTTC. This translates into CAISTGSTYEQYF.

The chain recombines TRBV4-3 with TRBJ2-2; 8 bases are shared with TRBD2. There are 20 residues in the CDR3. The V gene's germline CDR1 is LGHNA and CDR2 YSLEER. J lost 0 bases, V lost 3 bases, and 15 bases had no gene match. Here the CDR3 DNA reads TGCGCCAGCAGCCATGGCTTAGGACTAGCAGCTTTTACGAACACCGGGGAGCTGTTTTTT. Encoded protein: CASSHGLGLAAFTNTGELFF.